This T cell receptor (beta chain) derives from a study of T and B cells in COVID-19 patients. In the study overall: Of approximately 19 active-infection patients, 11 to 12 were critically ill with mechanical ventilation or extracorporeal membrane oxygenation.

Blood genomic DNA input for TRB amplification was 250-500 ng. Study-wide findings and caveats: In COVID-19 patients, T cell receptor beta variable and joining gene use was reportedly strongly skewed. Early severe-case samples and blood from mildly ill patients during symptoms were in short supply. Active COVID-19 showed highly clonal TRB repertoires; recovery showed diversity and richness above healthy donors.

TRB rearrangements were amplified by multiplex PCR with BIOMED2 TRB-A/B primers. TCRdb re-called the multiplex PCR reads with MiXCR, one entry per CDR3 protein. The sample contains 3,800 or so distinct CDR3 sequences, around 20% of which appear only once. There are a few counts of this clonotype. Its specificity is unknown. V lost 0 bases and J 3 bases, leaving 9 bases between the germline ends. The CDR3 is 15 residues long. From germline, CDR1 is SGHRS and CDR2 YFSETQ. The source of this sequence is a human donor with active COVID-19. The chain joins TRBV5-1 to TRBJ1-4; maybe TRBD1 (6 bases). The material sequenced was blood. The CDR3: CASSLGQVANEKLFF. DNA for the CDR3: TGCGCCAGCAGCTTGGGACAGGTGGCTAATGAAAAACTGTTTTTT.